Here is one TCR beta chain with its context. Its antigen remains unidentified. Random hexamers served to reverse transcribe roughly 0.5 to 1 ug RNA. TCRdb ran MiXCR on the immunoSEQ multiplex PCR reads and lists one entry per CDR3 protein. Of 180,000 or so distinct CDR3 sequences in the sample, more than 90% were seen once. The sample is drawn from a study of CD8 T cells in Susac syndrome. Study results and limitations: It was acknowledged by the study that relatively few individuals were included in its TCR sequencing and HLA analysis.

Per germline, CDR1 DFQATT and CDR2 SNEGSKA (reference sequence). This CDR3 is built from 12 residues. Unmatched junction bases numbered 8, after V lost 6 bases and J lost 10 bases. TEMRA cells were FACS-enriched, unlike CD8+ and CD4+ T cells, which were negatively isolated. The sequenced material came from CD4+ T cells from PBMCs. The chain employs TRBV20-1 and TRBJ2-3, with 9 bases aligning to TRBD1. The sequence came from a human donor with multiple sclerosis. DNA of the CDR3: TGCAGTGCCCGGGACAGGGTGGGCGCGCAGTATTTT. Amino acid sequence: CSARDRVGAQYF.